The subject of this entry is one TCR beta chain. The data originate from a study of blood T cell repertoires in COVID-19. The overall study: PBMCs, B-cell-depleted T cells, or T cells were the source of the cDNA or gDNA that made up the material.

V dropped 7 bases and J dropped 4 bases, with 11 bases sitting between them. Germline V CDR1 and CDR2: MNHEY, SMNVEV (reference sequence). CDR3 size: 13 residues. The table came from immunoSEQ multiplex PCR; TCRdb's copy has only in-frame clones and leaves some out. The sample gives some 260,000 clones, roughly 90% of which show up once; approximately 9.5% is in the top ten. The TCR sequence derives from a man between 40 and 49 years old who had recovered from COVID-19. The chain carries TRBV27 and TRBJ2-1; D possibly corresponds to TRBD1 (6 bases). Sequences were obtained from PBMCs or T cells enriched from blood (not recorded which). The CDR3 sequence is CASTRTGYNEQFF. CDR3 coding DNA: TGTGCCAGCACTCGTACAGGGTACAATGAGCAGTTCTTC.